These T cell receptor beta chains were read from a single sample in a study of T cells after yellow fever vaccination. TCRdb reprocessed the 5' RACE reads via MiXCR and lists one record per CDR3 protein. The sample carries 610,000 or so distinct CDR3 sequences, 10% to 15% recorded once. This material consisted of PBMCs, taken on the day of the yellow fever booster vaccination. The receptors derive from a man aged 25-45 years who received the YFV17D yellow fever vaccine. CDR3s include the opening cysteine and the closing phenylalanine or tryptophan. Each record gives: clone size, V gene, J gene, CDR3 protein. The size entry is marked missing in some rows and otherwise reads once, few, many or a size class.

>.|TRBV6-2/TRBV6-3|TRBJ1-5
CASSPTGEGQPQHF
>few|TRBV15|TRBJ2-7
CATSRPGSDYEQYF
>.|TRBV6-5|TRBJ2-3
CASSWDSHPDTQYF
>many|TRBV3-1|TRBJ2-1
CASSQDGAGTGKYDEQFF
>.|TRBV10-3|TRBJ2-7
CAISEPGERSSYEQYF
>.|TRBV20-1|TRBJ2-5
CSARSTGQETQYF
>.|TRBV7-2|TRBJ2-1
CASNLAGLYNEQFF
>.|TRBV5-1|TRBJ1-1
CASRMQTGANTEAFF
>.|TRBV18|TRBJ2-7
CASSPGLAGVETYEQYF
>.|TRBV7-8|TRBJ2-4
CASSEDRAGKNIQYF
>.|TRBV7-6|TRBJ2-1
CASSLEDRGGRGYNEQFF
>few|TRBV6-1|TRBJ2-7
CASSTILVGAVYEQYF
>.|TRBV7-3|TRBJ2-1
CASSSDRGVGNEQFF
>.|TRBV10-2|TRBJ1-2
CASSGAGASYGYTF
>.|TRBV18|TRBJ1-2
CASSPATGESGYTF
>few|TRBV20-1|TRBJ2-1
CSANRGPNEQFF
>many|TRBV27|TRBJ2-1
CASSSYGTGGFF
>few|TRBV12-3/TRBV12-4|TRBJ2-5
CASTRTSGVQETQYF
>.|TRBV15|TRBJ2-7
CATSRDRSYEQYF
>.|TRBV7-2|TRBJ2-5
CASTLGGVLQETQYF
>.|TRBV20-1|TRBJ2-1
CSARDQGSGRFSVF
>.|TRBV9|TRBJ1-1
CASSPGGEAFF
>.|TRBV4-3|TRBJ2-5
CASSQEYTGGETQYF
>.|TRBV20-1|TRBJ2-5
CSATGGTSGGQETQYF
>.|TRBV9|TRBJ1-5
CASSVGSGGQPQHF
>.|TRBV20-1|TRBJ2-5
CSATQGIQETQYF
>.|TRBV5-1|TRBJ2-7
CASSLGHAAYEQYF
>.|TRBV29-1|TRBJ1-1
CSVGRGYEAFF
>once|TRBV5-1|TRBJ2-1
CASSPRRDSNGEQFF
>many|TRBV5-1|TRBJ2-7
CASSLYRATNSYEQYF
>.|TRBV10-3|TRBJ2-3
CAISEGSPDTQYF
>.|TRBV4-3|TRBJ2-5
CASSQDRSGTETQYF
>.|TRBV5-1|TRBJ2-7
CASSSTPASYEQYF
>few|TRBV30|TRBJ1-6
CAWSVQGTGDNSPLHF
>.|TRBV29-1|TRBJ2-7
CSVELRERPYEQYF
>.|TRBV7-2|TRBJ1-1
CASSLGEGGRTEAFF
>few|TRBV11-3|TRBJ1-2
CASRPLTGARCGYTF
>.|TRBV5-1|TRBJ2-2
CASSFGVRTGELFF
>.|TRBV12-3/TRBV12-4|TRBJ2-1
CASSHRANEQFF
>.|TRBV20-1|TRBJ2-7
CSARDHLRGTGWEQYF
>few|TRBV4-3|TRBJ2-5
CASSQDFYPGVGETQYF
>few|TRBV4-3|TRBJ2-3
CASSQDKQGNTDTQYF
>few|TRBV11-2|TRBJ2-3
CASSLSPLRRNPPRITDTQYF
>few|TRBV5-1|TRBJ2-5
CASSPLPVHPASGSQETQYF
>few|TRBV20-1|TRBJ2-1
CSAWVAGYNEQFF
>many|TRBV7-9|TRBJ2-1
CASSSLAVRVNEQFF
>few|TRBV30|TRBJ2-1
CAWIFSGSNEQFF
>many|TRBV27|TRBJ1-5
CASRRTGDNQPQHF
>.|TRBV4-3|TRBJ2-1
CASSQDPAGGSYNEQFF
>few|TRBV5-1|TRBJ2-1
CASAWVAGEGNEQFF